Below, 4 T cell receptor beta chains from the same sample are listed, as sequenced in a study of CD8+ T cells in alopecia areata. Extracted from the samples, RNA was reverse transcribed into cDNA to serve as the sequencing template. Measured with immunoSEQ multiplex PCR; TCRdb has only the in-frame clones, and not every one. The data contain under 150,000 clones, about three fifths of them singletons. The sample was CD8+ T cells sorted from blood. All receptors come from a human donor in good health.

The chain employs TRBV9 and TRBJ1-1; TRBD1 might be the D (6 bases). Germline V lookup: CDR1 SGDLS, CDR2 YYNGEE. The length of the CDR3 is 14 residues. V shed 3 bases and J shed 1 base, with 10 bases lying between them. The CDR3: CASSGRDTNTEAFF. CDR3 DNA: TGTGCCAGCAGCGGCCGGGACACGAACACTGAAGCTTTCTTT.

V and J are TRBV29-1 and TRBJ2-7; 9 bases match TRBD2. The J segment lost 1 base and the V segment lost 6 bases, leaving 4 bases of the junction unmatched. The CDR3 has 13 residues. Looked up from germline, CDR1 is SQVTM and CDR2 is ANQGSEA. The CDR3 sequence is CSVRLAVSYEQYF. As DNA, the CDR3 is TGCAGCGTAAGACTAGCGGTATCCTACGAGCAGTACTTC.

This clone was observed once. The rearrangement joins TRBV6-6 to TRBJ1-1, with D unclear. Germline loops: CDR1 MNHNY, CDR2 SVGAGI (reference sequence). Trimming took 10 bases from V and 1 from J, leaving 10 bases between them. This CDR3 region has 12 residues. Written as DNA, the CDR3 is TGTGCCACGGACGCCTCGAACACTGAAGCTTTCTTT. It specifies CATDASNTEAFF.

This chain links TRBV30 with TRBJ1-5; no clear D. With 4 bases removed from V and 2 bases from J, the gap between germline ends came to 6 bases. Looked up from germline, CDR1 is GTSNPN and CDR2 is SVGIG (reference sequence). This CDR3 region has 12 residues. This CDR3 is CAWNQGNQPQHF. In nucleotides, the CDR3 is TGTGCCTGGAACCAGGGCAATCAGCCCCAGCATTTT.